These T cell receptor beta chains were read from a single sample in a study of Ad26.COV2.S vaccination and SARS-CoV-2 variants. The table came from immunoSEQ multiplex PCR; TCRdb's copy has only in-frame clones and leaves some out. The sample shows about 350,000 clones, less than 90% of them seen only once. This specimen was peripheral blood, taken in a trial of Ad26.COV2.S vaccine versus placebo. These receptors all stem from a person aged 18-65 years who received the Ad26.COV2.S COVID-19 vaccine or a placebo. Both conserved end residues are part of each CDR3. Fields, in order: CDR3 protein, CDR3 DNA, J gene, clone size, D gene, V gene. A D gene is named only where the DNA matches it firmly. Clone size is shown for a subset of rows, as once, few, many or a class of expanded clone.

CASSLGWQGRYQPQHF | TGTGCCAGCAGTTTGGGCTGGCAGGGGAGATATCAGCCCCAGCATTTT | TRBJ1-5 | NA | NA | TRBV27
CASSPRQGPNTGELFF | TGTGCCAGTAGTCCAAGACAGGGGCCTAACACCGGGGAGCTGTTTTTT | TRBJ2-2 | NA | TRBD1 | TRBV19
CASSGTGTSYEQYF | TGTGCCAGCAGCGGGACAGGGACTTCCTACGAGCAGTACTTC | TRBJ2-7 | few | TRBD1 | TRBV25-1
CASSPRLAVQQETQYF | TGTGCCAGCAGCCCCCGACTAGCGGTTCAACAAGAGACCCAGTACTTC | TRBJ2-5 | NA | TRBD2 | TRBV7-9
CASSLLGDSTEAFF | TGCGCCAGCAGCTTGTTAGGGGATAGCACTGAAGCTTTCTTT | TRBJ1-1 | few | NA | TRBV5-1
CASRSRGSLRYNEQFF | TGTGCCAGCAGGTCCAGGGGGTCCCTCCGATACAATGAGCAGTTCTTC | TRBJ2-1 | once | TRBD1 | TRBV7-9
CASSQVAGGRETQYF | TGTGCCAGCAGCCAAGTTGCGGGGGGCCGGGAGACCCAGTACTTC | TRBJ2-5 | NA | TRBD2 | TRBV14
CASSIRRTGASTDTQYF | TGTGCCAGTAGTATACGGAGGACAGGGGCGAGCACAGATACGCAGTATTTT | TRBJ2-3 | NA | TRBD1 | TRBV19
CASSQLLTEAFF | TGTGCCAGCAGCCAGCTTCTAACTGAAGCTTTCTTT | TRBJ1-1 | NA | NA | TRBV14
CASSRGLAGTPTDTQYF | TGTGCCAGCTCACGGGGACTAGCGGGGACCCCCACAGATACGCAGTATTTT | TRBJ2-3 | NA | TRBD2 | TRBV18
CASSRDNNSPLHF | TGTGCCAGCTCTCGGGACAATAATTCACCCCTCCACTTT | TRBJ1-6 | NA | NA | TRBV18
CASSLMRYGYTF | TGTGCCAGCAGCTTAATGCGCTATGGCTACACCTTC | TRBJ1-2 | once | NA | TRBV7-2
CASSLTQNYGYTF | TGCGCCAGCAGCTTGACACAGAACTATGGCTACACCTTC | TRBJ1-2 | NA | NA | TRBV5-1
CASSSGTDDQPQHF | TGTGCCAGCAGCTCCGGGACAGATGATCAGCCCCAGCATTTT | TRBJ1-5 | NA | TRBD1 | TRBV7-4
CASSPRGGIQETQYF | TGTGCCAGCAGCCCCCGGGGTGGGATCCAAGAGACCCAGTACTTC | TRBJ2-5 | NA | NA | TRBV5-4
CASSFEAGDYNEQFF | TGTGCCAGCAGCTTCGAAGCGGGAGATTACAATGAGCAGTTCTTC | TRBJ2-1 | NA | TRBD2 | TRBV7-2
CASSDRPDRAGNTIYF | TGCGCCAGCAGCGACCGACCGGATCGGGCTGGAAACACCATATATTTT | TRBJ1-3 | NA | NA | TRBV5-1